A selection of T cell receptor beta chains follows, all from one sample in a study of control samples from healthy donors and cancer patients. This table comes from immunoSEQ multiplex PCR, and its TCRdb copy is limited to in-frame clones, with some not included. The sample has tens of thousands of clones, roughly 89% seen once. Material for sequencing was PBMCs. The receptors were sampled from a man aged 55 to 70 with colorectal cancer. CDR3s include the opening cysteine and the closing phenylalanine or tryptophan. A D gene is named only where the DNA matches it firmly. Clone size appears in some rows only: once, few, many, or a class for an expanded clone.

>TRBJ2-5|.|.|TRBV1
CTSSHSGGSRGARETQYF
TGCACCAGCAGCCACTCAGGAGGAAGCAGGGGGGCAAGAGAGACCCAGTACTTC
>TRBJ2-2|.|.|TRBV20-1
CSASIAGSGGPGELFF
TGCAGTGCTAGTATTGCGGGGTCTGGGGGTCCCGGGGAGCTGTTTTTT
>TRBJ2-1|.|.|TRBV4-3
CASSQDLWGFDYNEQFF
TGCGCCAGCAGTCAAGATTTGTGGGGGTTTGACTACAATGAGCAGTTCTTC
>TRBJ1-4|.|.|TRBV2
CASSARALEEKLFF
TGTGCCAGCAGTGCGAGGGCCCTCGAAGAAAAACTGTTTTTT
>TRBJ2-2|.|.|TRBV5-1
CASSGLATTGELFF
TGCGCCAGCAGCGGGCTAGCGACCACCGGGGAGCTGTTTTTT
>TRBJ1-1|.|.|TRBV9
CASSVFGGVNTEAFF
TGTGCCAGCAGCGTATTCGGGGGCGTAAACACTGAAGCTTTCTTT
>TRBJ1-6|medium-sized|.|TRBV7-2
CASSLVSGESPLHF
TGTGCCAGCAGCTTAGTTTCAGGGGAATCACCCCTCCACTTT
>TRBJ1-2|.|.|TRBV19
CASSPTGRRTNYGYTF
TGTGCCAGTAGTCCCACCGGACGTCGAACTAACTATGGCTACACCTTC
>TRBJ1-2|.|.|TRBV28
CAGGGGVRNYGYTF
TGTGCCGGAGGGGGGGGAGTAAGAAACTATGGCTACACCTTC
>TRBJ2-1|.|TRBD1|TRBV19
CASSLKRDRGRPGRRSEQFF
TGTGCCAGTAGTCTTAAAAGGGACAGGGGGCGCCCCGGGCGGAGGAGTGAGCAGTTCTTC
>TRBJ1-5|.|.|TRBV27
CASSLEQKKNSNQPQHF
TGTGCCAGCAGTTTAGAACAGAAGAAGAATAGCAATCAGCCCCAGCATTTT
>TRBJ2-1|.|.|TRBV6-2/TRBV6-3
CASSYSTPVYNEQFF
TGTGCCAGCAGTTACTCGACTCCAGTTTACAATGAGCAGTTCTTC
>TRBJ2-2|once|TRBD1|TRBV27
CASNKRTGGTGELFF
TGTGCCAGCAATAAACGGACAGGGGGCACCGGGGAGCTGTTTTTT
>TRBJ1-1|.|.|TRBV7-2
CASSRAVRGEAFF
TGTGCCAGCAGCCGCGCGGTTAGGGGTGAAGCTTTCTTT
>TRBJ1-5|once|.|TRBV12-5
CASGERYQPQHF
TGTGCTAGTGGTGAGCGGTATCAGCCCCAGCATTTT
>TRBJ2-5|.|.|TRBV7-8
CASKGGAYRETQYF
TGTGCCAGCAAAGGTGGGGCGTATCGAGAGACCCAGTACTTC
>TRBJ1-1|.|.|TRBV15
CATKTSGKAFF
TGTGCCACCAAGACCTCCGGGAAAGCTTTCTTT
>TRBJ2-5|.|TRBD1|TRBV29-1
CSAMRTGPPGTQYF
TGCAGCGCTATGAGGACAGGCCCTCCGGGGACCCAGTACTTC
>TRBJ2-3|.|.|TRBV2
CATAGITDTQYF
TGTGCCACCGCGGGGATAACAGATACGCAGTATTTT
>TRBJ2-7|.|.|TRBV28
CASSSSGIPLEQYF
TGTGCCAGCAGTTCATCGGGGATCCCCCTAGAGCAGTACTTC
>TRBJ2-2|once|.|TRBV5-1
CASSLGQPSGELFF
TGCGCCAGCAGCTTGGGCCAGCCTAGCGGGGAGCTGTTTTTT
>TRBJ1-4|.|.|TRBV27
CASSFRFEVEKLFF
TGTGCCAGCAGTTTTAGGTTCGAGGTCGAAAAACTGTTTTTT
>TRBJ1-1|.|.|TRBV28
CASSFEGTTEAFF
TGTGCCAGCAGTTTCGAGGGGACCACTGAAGCTTTCTTT
>TRBJ2-6|once|.|TRBV11-2
CASSLGGAGGANVLTF
TGTGCCAGCAGCTTAGGGGGCGCGGGTGGGGCCAACGTCCTGACTTTC
>TRBJ2-7|.|TRBD2|TRBV28
CASSGRETGSYEQYF
TGTGCCAGCAGTGGGAGGGAGACGGGCTCCTACGAGCAGTACTTC
>TRBJ2-4|.|.|TRBV21-1
CASSSIAKNIQYF
TGTGCCAGCAGCTCAATAGCCAAAAACATTCAGTACTTC
>TRBJ2-1|.|.|TRBV27
CASSFFKGTTYNEQFF
TGTGCCAGCAGTTTTTTCAAGGGGACGACCTACAATGAGCAGTTCTTC
>TRBJ1-6|.|TRBD1|TRBV5-6
CASIRQGSSPLHF
TGTGCCAGCATACGACAGGGCAGTTCACCCCTCCACTTT
>TRBJ2-1|.|.|TRBV7-7
CASSLNSYNEQFF
TGTGCCAGCAGCTTAAATTCCTACAATGAGCAGTTCTTC
>TRBJ2-1|.|.|TRBV7-9
CASSKGGNEQFF
TGTGCCAGCAGCAAGGGGGGCAATGAGCAGTTCTTC
>TRBJ1-4|.|.|TRBV20-1
CSASLLGGEKLFF
TGCAGTGCTAGTCTCTTAGGGGGGGAAAAACTGTTTTTT